This note documents a single TCR beta chain sequence. Its antigen remains unknown. The table came from immunoSEQ multiplex PCR; TCRdb's copy has only in-frame clones and leaves some out. The profile shows over 130,000 clones, about 88% of them singletons. The CDR3 consists of 14 residues. The trim removed 4 bases at V and 2 bases at J, leaving 6 bases unmatched. Germline V CDR1 and CDR2: SGHRS, YFSETQ. This record comes from a study of T cell responses to AZD1222 COVID-19 vaccine. Overall study results and limits: Among the donors, most were white British and more were female, and clonal diversity was possibly underestimated. Spike-specific TCR breadth and depth went up after people got two AZD1222 doses. CD4 TCRs linked to vaccination spanned spike, dominating at 160-218 and 743-854.

The sample was peripheral blood, taken 28 days after the second AZD1222 dose. The V gene is TRBV5-1, the J gene TRBJ2-7, with 7 nucleotides matching TRBD1. This sequence was found in an adult who received the AZD1222 COVID-19 vaccine. Here the CDR3 reads CASSLDRATYEQYF. The CDR3 DNA is TGCGCCAGCAGCCTAGACAGGGCCACCTACGAGCAGTACTTC.